The clone carrying this TCR beta chain has just a few counts. The sample belongs to a study of T cell clonotyping in hematopoietic cell transplantation. The repertoire was sequenced with immunoSEQ multiplex PCR; TCRdb's copy has only in-frame clones and lacks some. The sample contains 10,000 to 15,000 clones, around 68% of which appear only once. The CDR3 length is 15 residues. Germline assignment: CDR1 SNHLY and CDR2 FYNNEI. Trimming removed 6 bases from V and 5 bases from J; junction bases left unmatched: 5. This specimen consisted of peripheral blood mononuclear cells, obtained 180 days after allogeneic stem cell transplant. The receptor was isolated from a male patient over 55 who had an allogeneic stem cell transplant from an unrelated donor, so the T cells may come from the graft donor. Some clones in this sample may be carry-over from other donors' samples. The genes are TRBV2 and TRBJ2-3; the match to TRBD2 covers 13 bases. The CDR3 DNA reads TGTGCCAGCAGGCCATGGACTAGCGGGAGAGATACGCAGTATTTT. It translates to CASRPWTSGRDTQYF.